These 2 T cell receptor beta chains share one sample of origin, sequenced in a study of CD8 T cells in Susac syndrome. Reverse transcription of roughly 0.45 to 1 ug RNA was carried out with random hexamers. From the immunoSEQ multiplex PCR reads, TCRdb called clonotypes with MiXCR, one entry per CDR3 protein. The sample consists of 180,000 or so distinct CDR3 sequences, roughly 94% of them appearing once. Sequenced: CD4+ T cells from PBMCs. Receptors originate from a human donor in good health.

The rearrangement links TRBV9 to TRBJ1-5; D unresolved. Deletions cut 0 bases from V and 2 bases from J, with 9 bases between. The CDR3 is made up of 15 amino acids. Germline V gene lookup returns CDR1 SGDLS and CDR2 YYNGEE. In DNA, the CDR3 is TGTGCCAGCAGCGTAGGGGGAGGTCGCAATCAGCCCCAGCATTTT. This encodes CASSVGGGRNQPQHF.

The chain recombines TRBV2 with TRBJ2-7; 7 bases align to TRBD2. CDR1 and CDR2 (germline): SNHLY, FYNNEI. CDR3 length: 14 residues. V dropped 7 bases and J dropped 2; count of bases not matched to a gene: 8. CDR3 protein: CASKVGSGAYEQYV. The DNA of the CDR3 is TGTGCCAGCAAAGTAGGCAGCGGGGCCTACGAGCAGTACGTC.